These 22 T cell receptor beta chains originate from one sample sequenced in a study of cytomegalovirus exposure and HLA in healthy donors. The PCR made use of 60 Vbeta and 13 Jbeta primers. Profiled with immunoSEQ multiplex PCR; TCRdb holds only in-frame clones, not every one. The table has a few hundred thousand clones, around four fifths seen once. Sequenced sample: PBMCs. The receptors were sampled from a woman aged 60 to 75 in good health and CMV-seropositive.

Concerning this clone: At one end the junction does not follow the germline gene, possibly because of a read error. V gene TRBV7-2 combines with J gene TRBJ1-1; possible D gene TRBD1, 5 bases. CDR3 length: 13 residues. The germline V gene has CDR1 SGHTA and CDR2 FQGNSA. The CDR3, as DNA: TGTGCCAGCAGCTTAGCTAGTACAGGATTGCCTCTCTTT. Translating it yields CASSLASTGLPLF.

J is TRBJ1-2 and V is TRBV18, with 7 bases aligning to TRBD1. The CDR3 consists of 16 residues. The junction had 11 bases not matched to a gene; V was cut back by 0 bases and J by 7 bases. From germline, CDR1 is KGHSH and CDR2 LQKENI. The CDR3 nucleotides are TGTGCCAGCTCACCACCCCAAGCAGGGGGAAGCCGTGGCTACACCTTC. This sequence encodes CASSPPQAGGSRGYTF.

The V call is TRBV5-1, the J call TRBJ1-2; D is perhaps TRBD1 (5 bases). The CDR3 loop spans 15 amino acids. The V gene lost 2 bases and the J gene lost 7 bases, with 18 bases spanning the gap. The V gene's germline CDR1 is SGHRS and CDR2 YFSETQ. The CDR3 loop reads CASSFQSGRTRGYTF. CDR3 coding DNA: TGCGCCAGCAGCTTCCAGTCAGGGCGAACGCGTGGCTACACCTTC.

This clone was seen a handful of times. The J gene is TRBJ2-4, the V gene TRBV30; TRBD1 aligns across 10 bases. V shed 1 base, J shed 0 bases, and the junction held 6 bases outside the gene matches. CDR1 and CDR2 from the germline V gene are GTSNPN and SVGIG (reference sequence). This CDR3 spans 17 amino acids. The CDR3 loop is CAWSGGTGVRAKNIQYF. DNA for the CDR3: TGTGCCTGGAGTGGGGGGACAGGGGTACGAGCCAAAAACATTCAGTACTTC.

J is TRBJ1-2 and V is TRBV28, with a possible D match to TRBD1 (5 bases). This CDR3 spans 13 amino acids. The ends were cut back, 8 bases at V and 4 bases at J, with 14 bases in the middle. In germline, CDR1 is MDHEN, CDR2 SYDVKM. CDR3 nucleotides: TGTGCCAGCGGAATACAGGCTGGCTATGGCTACACCTTC. Protein: CASGIQAGYGYTF.

The chain recombines TRBV11-2 with TRBJ1-1; the match to TRBD1 covers 7 bases. The CDR3 totals 11 residues. Trimming removed 5 bases from V and 9 bases from J; junction bases left unmatched: 3. Germline loops: CDR1 SGHAT, CDR2 FQNNGV. The CDR3 region is CASSPGQKAFF. The CDR3 nucleotides read TGTGCCAGCAGCCCGGGACAGAAAGCTTTCTTT.

The chain is built from TRBV5-1 and TRBJ2-5, with D perhaps TRBD2 (6 bases). Trimming removed 7 bases at V and 5 bases at J, with 18 bases between. The germline CDR1 and CDR2 sequences are SGHRS and YFSETQ. The CDR3 runs to 14 residues. The CDR3 bases are TGCGCCAGCGCCGACGGGGGTCACTTGGAGACCCAGTACTTC. Translation: CASADGGHLETQYF.

The rearrangement uses TRBV10-1 and TRBJ2-5, with a tentative D call TRBD2 (5 bases). The germline gives CDR1 WNHNN, CDR2 SYGVQD (reference sequence). V dropped 9 bases and J dropped 11 bases, with 22 bases sitting between them. The CDR3 sequence is 13 residues long. This CDR3 is CARQGLWSWEQYF. In DNA form, the CDR3 reads TGCGCCAGACAAGGGCTATGGTCATGGGAGCAGTACTTC.

J is TRBJ2-3 and V is TRBV29-1, with TRBD1 matching over 8 bases. V lost 5 bases to trimming and J lost 1 base; unmatched junction nucleotides: 2. The germline V gene has CDR1 SQVTM and CDR2 ANQGSEA. The CDR3 has 13 amino acids. The CDR3 loop is CSVSGGGTDTQYF. Here the CDR3 DNA reads TGCAGCGTTTCAGGGGGCGGCACAGATACGCAGTATTTT.

The chain employs TRBV9 and TRBJ2-7, with D perhaps matching TRBD2 (5 bases). The CDR3 runs 14 residues. Trimming removed 1 base at V and 2 bases at J, with 10 bases between. Germline V gene sequence: CDR1 SGDLS, CDR2 YYNGEE. The CDR3 sequence: CASSVSSGPYEQYF. Written as DNA, the CDR3 is TGTGCCAGCAGCGTATCCAGCGGCCCCTACGAGCAGTACTTC.

The rearrangement uses TRBV19 and TRBJ2-6; 9 nucleotides agree with TRBD1. The V gene's germline CDR1 is LNHDA and CDR2 SQIVND (reference sequence). This CDR3 has 17 amino acids. J was trimmed by 0 bases and V by 4 bases; bases with no gene match: 4. CDR3 in DNA: TGTGCCAGTAGTACGACAGGGGGAGTCTCTGGGGCCAACGTCCTGACTTTC. It translates to CASSTTGGVSGANVLTF.

The V and J genes are TRBV2 and TRBJ1-1, with 7 bases matching TRBD1. There are 14 residues in the CDR3. The trim removed 5 bases at V and 2 bases at J, leaving 5 bases unmatched. Germline CDR1 is SNHLY and CDR2 is FYNNEI. For the CDR3, the DNA is TGTGCCAGCAGTCTGACAGGGTTTAACACTGAAGCTTTCTTT. This encodes CASSLTGFNTEAFF.

The chain combines TRBV30 with TRBJ2-7; 11 bases are a match to TRBD2. Germline CDR1 GTSNPN, CDR2 SVGIG (reference sequence). This CDR3 is built from 16 residues. Trimming at V came to 3 bases and at J to 0 bases, leaving 7 bases not matched to a gene. The CDR3 bases are TGTGCCTGGAGGCCGGGACTAGCGGACTTCTCCTACGAGCAGTACTTC. Protein sequence: CAWRPGLADFSYEQYF. Using reference TRBV30 and TRBJ2-7 for the parts outside the CDR3, the full variable domain is SQTIHQWPATLVQPVGSPLSLECTVEGTSNPNLYWYRQAAGRGLQLLFYSVGIGQISSEVPQNLSASRPQDRQFILSSKKLLLSDSGFYLCAWRPGLADFSYEQYFGPGTRLTVT.

The V and J genes are TRBV6-5 and TRBJ2-7; 8 nucleotides match TRBD2. The CDR3 length is 15 residues. CDR1 is MNHEY, CDR2 SVGAGI, per germline. Losses at the gene ends were 0 bases for V and 7 bases for J; bases not matched to a gene: 8. CDR3 residues: CASSYSVRGAREQYF. The CDR3 DNA reads as TGTGCCAGCAGTTACTCGGTGCGGGGGGCGCGGGAGCAGTACTTC.

The chain couples TRBV5-4 to TRBJ1-6; 7 positions agree with TRBD1. Germline V lookup: CDR1 SGHNT, CDR2 YYREEE (reference sequence). V lost 2 bases to trimming and J lost 6 bases; unmatched junction nucleotides: 5. The CDR3 contains 15 residues. The CDR3 loop is CASSFTGTANSPLHF. The CDR3 nucleotides read TGTGCCAGCAGCTTTACCGGGACAGCTAATTCACCCCTCCACTTT.

The gene calls are TRBV6-1 and TRBJ2-1; 7 bases align to TRBD1. Germline loops: CDR1 MNHNS, CDR2 SASEGT. The CDR3 totals 15 residues. V gave up 2 bases and J gave up 1 base; unmatched junction bases: 2. CDR3 protein: CASSESGQSYNEQFF. The CDR3 DNA reads TGTGCCAGCAGTGAATCGGGACAGTCCTACAATGAGCAGTTCTTC.

This clone occurred a few times. This chain uses TRBV29-1 with TRBJ2-2, with 8 bases that match TRBD2. Germline V lookup: CDR1 SQVTM, CDR2 ANQGSEA. The CDR3 has 14 amino acids. Trimming took 5 bases from V and 1 from J; bases not matched to a gene: 3. CDR3 region: CSVRSGMNTGELFF. In DNA form, the CDR3 reads TGCAGCGTTCGTAGCGGGATGAACACCGGGGAGCTGTTTTTT.

This clone has a handful of counts. The rearrangement uses TRBV6-1 and TRBJ1-2; 8 bases are a match to TRBD1. Germline trimming cut 2 bases from V and 4 bases from J; bases unmatched to any gene: 3. Germline V CDR1 and CDR2: MNHNS, SASEGT. The CDR3 consists of 14 residues. As DNA, the CDR3 is TGTGCCAGCAGTGAACTGGACAGGGTCTATGGCTACACCTTC. Its protein is CASSELDRVYGYTF.

This chain connects TRBV7-7 to TRBJ1-4, with 10 bases aligning to TRBD1. Germline CDR1 is SSHAT and CDR2 is FNYEAQ (reference sequence). CDR3 size: 14 residues. The ends lost 3 bases at V and 8 bases at J; junction bases unmatched: 3. CDR3 nucleotide sequence: TGTGCCAGCAGCTTGGGACAGGGGTCAGAAAAACTGTTTTTT. It encodes CASSLGQGSEKLFF. Supplemented by reference TRBV7-7 and TRBJ1-4, the full variable domain reads GAGVSQSPRYKVTKRGQDVTLRCDPISSHATLYWYQQALGQGPEFLTYFNYEAQPDKSGLPSDRFSAERPEGSISTLTIQRTEQRDSAMYRCASSLGQGSEKLFFGSGTQLSVL.

The rearrangement joins TRBV7-2 to TRBJ2-5, with TRBD2 identical over 12 bases. The germline gives CDR1 SGHTA, CDR2 FQGNSA. This CDR3 is 16 amino acids long. With 8 bases clipped from V and 0 bases from J, the junction kept 7 bases outside the gene matches. CDR3 sequence (DNA): TGTGCCAGCTCAACAGGACTAGCGGGGAACCAAGAGACCCAGTACTTC. This gives the protein CASSTGLAGNQETQYF.

V gene TRBV4-1 combines with J gene TRBJ1-4; unclear D gene. V dropped 4 bases and J dropped 7 bases, with 16 bases sitting between them. Germline CDR1 is MGHRA and CDR2 is YSYEKL. The CDR3 runs to 15 residues. Here the CDR3 DNA reads TGCGCCAGCAGCCGGCAGACGGACTCTCCTGAAAAACTGTTTTTT. It encodes CASSRQTDSPEKLFF.

This clone was counted between two and nine times. The rearrangement links TRBV5-1 to TRBJ2-2, with 7 bases fitting TRBD2. After removal of 3 bases from V and 4 bases from J, the junction contained 9 bases not matched to a gene. The germline CDR1 and CDR2 sequences are SGHRS and YFSETQ. CDR3 length: 16 residues. The CDR3 loop reads CASSSGGSRGTGELFF. In nucleotides, the CDR3 is TGCGCCAGCAGCTCGGGCGGGAGTCGTGGCACCGGGGAGCTGTTTTTT.